This TCR beta chain was obtained from a study of control samples from healthy donors and cancer patients. Sequencing used immunoSEQ multiplex PCR; TCRdb keeps in-frame clones, though not all of them. The sample yields tens of thousands of clones, approximately 84% seen once. The receptor's source is a man in his 70s with lung cancer. The sample was PBMCs.

The CDR3 here is CASSPRTGGWGYGYTF. In DNA form, the CDR3 reads TGTGCCAGTAGTCCTCGGACAGGGGGCTGGGGCTATGGCTACACCTTC. The rearrangement links TRBV19 to TRBJ1-2; 11 positions match TRBD1. The CDR3 runs 16 residues. Germline lookup yields CDR1 LNHDA and CDR2 SQIVND (reference sequence). V lost 5 bases and J lost 4; bases outside the gene matches: 9.